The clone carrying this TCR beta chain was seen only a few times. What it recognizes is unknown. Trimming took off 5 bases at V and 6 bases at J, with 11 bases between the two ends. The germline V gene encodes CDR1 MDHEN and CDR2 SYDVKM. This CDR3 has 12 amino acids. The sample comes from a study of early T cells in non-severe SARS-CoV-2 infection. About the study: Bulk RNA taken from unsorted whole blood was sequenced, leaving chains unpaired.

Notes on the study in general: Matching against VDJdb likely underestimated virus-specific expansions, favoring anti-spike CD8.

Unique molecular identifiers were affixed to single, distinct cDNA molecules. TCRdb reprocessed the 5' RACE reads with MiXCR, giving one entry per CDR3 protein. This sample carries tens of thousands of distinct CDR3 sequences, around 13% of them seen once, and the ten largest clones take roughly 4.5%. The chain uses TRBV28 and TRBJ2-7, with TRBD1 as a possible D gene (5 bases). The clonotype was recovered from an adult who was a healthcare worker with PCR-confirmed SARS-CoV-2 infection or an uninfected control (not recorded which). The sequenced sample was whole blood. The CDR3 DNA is TGTGCCAGCAGTCCTACAGGTTTCGAGCAGTACTTC. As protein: CASSPTGFEQYF.